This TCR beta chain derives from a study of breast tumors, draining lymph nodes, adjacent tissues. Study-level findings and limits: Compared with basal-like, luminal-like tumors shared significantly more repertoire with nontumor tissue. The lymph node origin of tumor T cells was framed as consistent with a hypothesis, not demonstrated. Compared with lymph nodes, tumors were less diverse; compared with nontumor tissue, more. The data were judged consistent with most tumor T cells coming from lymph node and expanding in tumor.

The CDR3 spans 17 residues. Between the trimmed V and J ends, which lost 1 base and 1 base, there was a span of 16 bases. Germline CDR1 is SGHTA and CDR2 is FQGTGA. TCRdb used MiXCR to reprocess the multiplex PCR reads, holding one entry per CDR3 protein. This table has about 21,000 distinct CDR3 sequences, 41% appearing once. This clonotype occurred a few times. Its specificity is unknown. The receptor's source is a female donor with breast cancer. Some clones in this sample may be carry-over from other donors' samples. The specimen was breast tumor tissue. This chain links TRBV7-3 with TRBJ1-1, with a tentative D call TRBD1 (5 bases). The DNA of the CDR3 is TGTGCCAGCAGCTTAATAGGGGCCGGGAGGAAGAACACTGAAGCTTTCTTT. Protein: CASSLIGAGRKNTEAFF.